This is a list of T cell receptor beta chains from one sample in a study of blood T cell repertoires in COVID-19. TCRdb's table, derived via immunoSEQ multiplex PCR, lists solely in-frame clones and lacks some. The sample consists of over 150,000 clones, approximately 83% of them appearing once. The specimen was peripheral blood. These receptors all stem from a woman in her thirties or forties with COVID-19, enrolled during active disease. Each CDR3 is given with its conserved first and last residue. A D gene is named only where the DNA matches it firmly. Rows give clone size only sometimes, using once, few, many, or a class for an expanded clone.

TRBD2	TRBV11-3	NA	TRBJ2-3	CASGGGGTDTQYF	TGTGCGAGCGGCGGGGGGGGTACAGATACGCAGTATTTT
TRBD1	TRBV19	once	TRBJ1-1	CASIPGQLPHTEAFF	TGTGCCAGTATACCGGGACAGCTTCCTCACACTGAAGCTTTCTTT
NA	TRBV3-1/TRBV3-2	NA	TRBJ1-4	CASSQKTGNEKLFF	TGTGCCAGCAGCCAAAAAACAGGTAATGAAAAACTGTTTTTT
NA	TRBV19	few	TRBJ1-1	CASSMRGQGTEAFF	TGTGCCAGTAGTATGCGTGGGCAAGGTACTGAAGCTTTCTTT
TRBD2	TRBV10-2	NA	TRBJ2-5	CASSDGLAGLQETQYF	TGCGCCAGCAGCGACGGACTAGCGGGCCTACAAGAGACCCAGTACTTC
NA	TRBV18	NA	TRBJ1-5	CATSTEGGHQPQHF	TGTGCCACCAGCACGGAGGGTGGGCATCAGCCCCAGCATTTT
NA	TRBV24-1	NA	TRBJ1-1	CATSDRRGFEAFF	TGTGCCACCAGTGACCGACGGGGGTTTGAAGCTTTCTTT
TRBD1	TRBV5-6	few	TRBJ1-2	CASSLAGTAANYGYTF	TGTGCCAGCAGCTTGGCAGGGACAGCTGCCAACTATGGCTACACCTTC
NA	TRBV12-3/TRBV12-4	NA	TRBJ2-1	CASSLGRDEQFF	TGTGCCAGCAGTTTGGGCAGGGATGAGCAGTTCTTC
NA	TRBV5-4	NA	TRBJ1-2	CASSLGQASNYGYTF	TGTGCCAGCAGCTTGGGACAGGCTTCTAACTATGGCTACACCTTC
NA	TRBV6-1	few	TRBJ1-5	CASSDSYSNQPQHF	TGTGCCAGCAGTGACAGTTATAGCAATCAGCCCCAGCATTTT
NA	TRBV21-1	NA	TRBJ1-2	CASSTRKGDQGCSGGYTF	TGTGCCAGCAGCACGAGAAAAGGTGATCAGGGGTGCTCAGGTGGCTACACCTTC
TRBD2	TRBV28	NA	TRBJ2-3	CASSLVPGTSGGDTQYF	TGTGCCAGCAGTTTAGTTCCCGGGACTAGCGGAGGGGATACGCAGTATTTT
TRBD2	TRBV4-2	NA	TRBJ2-3	CASTSGGAGTDTQYF	TGTGCCAGCACTTCGGGGGGGGCGGGCACAGATACGCAGTATTTT
NA	TRBV21-1	NA	TRBJ2-3	CASSSRTGFGDTQYF	TGTGCCAGCAGCTCACGGACAGGGTTTGGTGATACGCAGTATTTT
NA	TRBV29-1	NA	TRBJ1-1	CSVEGGGGTEAFF	TGCAGCGTTGAAGGGGGGGGTGGCACTGAAGCTTTCTTT
NA	TRBV7-8	NA	TRBJ2-3	CASSRIPTDTQYF	TGTGCCAGCAGCCGTATCCCCACAGATACGCAGTATTTT
NA	TRBV9	few	TRBJ2-7	CASSGHDSYEQYF	TGTGCCAGCAGCGGACACGACTCCTACGAGCAGTACTTC
TRBD1	TRBV3-1/TRBV3-2	NA	TRBJ1-1	CASSSTGMGVAFF	TGTGCCAGCAGCTCGACAGGGATGGGGGTTGCTTTCTTT
NA	TRBV4-1	NA	TRBJ2-3	CASSLQLGTDTQYF	TGCGCCAGCAGCCTACAGCTGGGCACAGATACGCAGTATTTT
NA	TRBV18	NA	TRBJ2-2	CASSPGLTNTGELFF	TGTGCCAGCTCCCCAGGACTAACGAACACCGGGGAGCTGTTTTTT
NA	TRBV10-3	NA	TRBJ2-3	CAISEAGDTQYF	TGTGCCATCAGTGAGGCGGGAGATACGCAGTATTTT
NA	TRBV27	NA	TRBJ1-5	CASRHAGGALQPQHF	TGTGCCAGCAGGCACGCGGGGGGCGCCTTACAGCCCCAGCATTTT
TRBD1	TRBV7-9	NA	TRBJ1-3	CASSPWDSIPSGNTIYF	TGTGCCAGCAGCCCGTGGGACAGTATTCCCTCTGGAAACACCATATATTTT
TRBD2	TRBV5-1	NA	TRBJ2-1	CASSFRLAGFEQFF	TGCGCCAGCAGCTTCAGACTAGCGGGGTTTGAGCAGTTCTTC
NA	TRBV4-1	NA	TRBJ1-5	CASSPSGGQPQHF	TGCGCCAGCAGCCCCTCGGGGGGTCAGCCCCAGCATTTT
NA	TRBV11-2	NA	TRBJ2-7	CASSLGAIYEQYF	TGTGCCAGCAGCTTAGGGGCTATATACGAGCAGTACTTC
NA	TRBV28	once	TRBJ1-1	CASRYRVKNTEAFF	TGTGCCAGCAGGTACAGGGTGAAGAACACTGAAGCTTTCTTT
NA	TRBV14	NA	TRBJ1-4	CASSQGRDLQWEKLFF	TGTGCCAGCAGCCAAGGGAGGGACCTACAATGGGAAAAACTGTTTTTT
TRBD2	TRBV6-9	NA	TRBJ2-3	CATRNGGLAGEGGTDTQYF	TGTGCCACCAGGAACGGGGGACTAGCGGGAGAAGGGGGCACAGATACGCAGTATTTT
NA	TRBV4-2	NA	TRBJ2-7	CASRPGQDISYEQYF	TGTGCCAGCCGGCCGGGACAAGACATCTCCTACGAGCAGTACTTC
TRBD1	TRBV12-3/TRBV12-4	NA	TRBJ1-1	CASSSRQGTEAFF	TGTGCCAGCAGTTCCCGACAGGGCACTGAAGCTTTCTTT
NA	TRBV5-4	NA	TRBJ2-7	CASSLDGYEQYF	TGTGCCAGCAGCTTGGACGGCTACGAGCAGTACTTC
TRBD2	TRBV6-5	NA	TRBJ2-3	CASGFSGSTDTQYF	TGTGCCAGCGGTTTTAGCGGGAGCACAGATACGCAGTATTTT
NA	TRBV2	NA	TRBJ2-7	CASIKLSPDEQYF	TGTGCCAGCATTAAGTTAAGCCCGGACGAGCAGTACTTC
TRBD1	TRBV19	few	TRBJ1-2	CASRLGQGASSSLGGYTF	TGTGCCAGTAGACTTGGACAGGGCGCCTCGTCGAGTCTCGGCGGCTACACCTTC
NA	TRBV25-1	NA	TRBJ1-2	CASSLRGRDGYTF	TGTGCCAGCTCTTTGCGGGGGAGGGATGGCTACACCTTC